This TCR beta chain was found in a study of OX40 agonist ivuxolimab in advanced cancers. Generated by immunoSEQ multiplex PCR, the TCRdb table keeps only in-frame clones and is missing some. The sample comprises roughly 76,000 clones, about 91% of which are singletons, and about 2.5% rests with the top ten. The CDR3 is 15 residues long. Germline V gives CDR1 LNHDA, CDR2 SQIVND (reference sequence). Trimming cost V 6 bases and J 6 bases; bases outside gene matches: 7. This chain connects TRBV19 to TRBJ1-4, with TRBD1 matching over 10 bases. The receptor comes from an adult with an advanced solid tumor such as melanoma, head and neck, liver or kidney cancer. The sequencing used CD4+ or CD8+ T cells sorted from blood, collected in a trial of the OX40 agonist ivuxolimab. As DNA, the CDR3 is TGTGCCAGTAGCCACCAGACAGGGGGCGATGAAAAACTGTTTTTT. Residues: CASSHQTGGDEKLFF.